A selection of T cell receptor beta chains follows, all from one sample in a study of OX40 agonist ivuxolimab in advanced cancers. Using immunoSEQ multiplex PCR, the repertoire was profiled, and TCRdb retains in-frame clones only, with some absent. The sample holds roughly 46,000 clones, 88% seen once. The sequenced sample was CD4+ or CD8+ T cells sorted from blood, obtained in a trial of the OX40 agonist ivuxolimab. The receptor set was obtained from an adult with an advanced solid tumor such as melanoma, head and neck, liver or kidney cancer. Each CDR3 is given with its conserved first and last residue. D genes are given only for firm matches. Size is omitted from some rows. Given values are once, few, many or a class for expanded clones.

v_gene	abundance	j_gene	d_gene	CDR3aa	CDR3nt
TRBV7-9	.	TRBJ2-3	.	CASSLVGVTQYF	TGTGCCAGCAGCTTAGTCGGGGTTACGCAGTATTTT
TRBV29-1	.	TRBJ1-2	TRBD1	CSVESQGAPGYTF	TGCAGCGTTGAAAGCCAGGGGGCTCCAGGCTACACCTTC
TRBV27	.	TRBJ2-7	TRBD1	CASSLYRDRGYEQYF	TGTGCCAGCAGTCTATACCGGGACAGGGGCTACGAGCAGTACTTC
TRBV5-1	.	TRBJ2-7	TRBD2	CASSFGGSSYEQYF	TGCGCCAGCAGCTTTGGCGGGAGCTCCTACGAGCAGTACTTC
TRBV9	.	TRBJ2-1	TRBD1	CASSATGYNEQFF	TGTGCCAGCAGCGCGACAGGGTACAATGAGCAGTTCTTC
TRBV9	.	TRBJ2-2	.	CASSVARGELFF	TGTGCCAGCAGCGTAGCGAGAGGGGAGCTGTTTTTT
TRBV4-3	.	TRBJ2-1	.	CASSQERLFVNEQFF	TGCGCCAGCAGCCAAGAGAGGCTATTTGTGAATGAGCAGTTCTTC
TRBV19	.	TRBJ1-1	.	CASSLQGSSTEAFF	TGTGCCAGTAGTTTGCAGGGCAGCTCCACTGAAGCTTTCTTT
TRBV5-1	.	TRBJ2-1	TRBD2	CASTWGGAKNEQFF	TGCGCCAGCACCTGGGGGGGAGCCAAGAATGAGCAGTTCTTC
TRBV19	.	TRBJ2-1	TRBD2	CASSIGTSGSNEQFF	TGTGCCAGTAGTATAGGGACTAGCGGAAGCAATGAGCAGTTCTTC
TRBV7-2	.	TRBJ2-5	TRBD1	CASSLNGQGSQETQYF	TGTGCCAGCAGCTTAAATGGACAGGGATCCCAAGAGACCCAGTACTTC
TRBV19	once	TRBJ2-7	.	CASSISWSTSSYEQYF	TGTGCCAGTAGCATCTCGTGGAGTACCAGCTCCTACGAGCAGTACTTC
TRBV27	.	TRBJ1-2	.	CASSQDSIGYTF	TGTGCCAGCAGCCAAGACAGTATCGGCTACACCTTC
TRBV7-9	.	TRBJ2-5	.	CASSSQETQYF	TGTGCCAGCAGCTCTCAAGAGACCCAGTACTTC
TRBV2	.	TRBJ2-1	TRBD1	CASIKGAGHEQFF	TGTGCCAGCATAAAGGGGGCTGGACATGAGCAGTTCTTC
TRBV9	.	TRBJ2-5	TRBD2	CASSGSGGAGETQYF	TGTGCCAGCAGCGGTAGCGGGGGGGCCGGGGAGACCCAGTACTTC
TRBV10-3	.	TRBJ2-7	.	CAIRPGGADGSYEQYF	TGTGCCATTAGACCTGGGGGCGCAGATGGCTCCTACGAGCAGTACTTC
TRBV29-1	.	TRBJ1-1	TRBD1	CSAGDGTAEAFF	TGCAGCGCCGGAGACGGGACAGCCGAGGCTTTCTTT
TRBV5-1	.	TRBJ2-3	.	CASSLTGPNTDTQYF	TGCGCCAGCAGCTTGACAGGGCCGAACACAGATACGCAGTATTTT
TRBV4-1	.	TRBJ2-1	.	CASSQVTVNEQFF	TGCGCCAGCAGCCAAGTTACCGTCAACGAGCAGTTCTTC
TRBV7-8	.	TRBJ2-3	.	CASSLMGGGSTDTQYF	TGTGCCAGCAGCTTAATGGGCGGGGGCAGCACAGATACGCAGTATTTT
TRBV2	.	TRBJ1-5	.	CASSEVQGNQPQHF	TGTGCCAGCAGTGAAGTACAGGGCAATCAGCCCCAGCATTTT
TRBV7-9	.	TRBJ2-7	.	CASSSLERTDEQYF	TGTGCCAGCAGCTCATTGGAACGGACAGACGAGCAGTACTTC
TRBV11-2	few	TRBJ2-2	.	CASSLDRHTGELFF	TGTGCCAGCAGCTTAGATAGGCACACCGGGGAGCTGTTTTTT
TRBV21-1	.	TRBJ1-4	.	CASSKKEQGPATNEKLFF	TGTGCCAGCAGCAAAAAGGAGCAGGGGCCTGCAACTAATGAAAAACTGTTTTTT
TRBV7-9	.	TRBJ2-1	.	CASGRAGTNYNEQFF	TGTGCCAGCGGACGTGCCGGGACAAATTACAATGAGCAGTTCTTC
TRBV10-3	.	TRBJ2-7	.	CAIRQEGRYEQYF	TGTGCCATCAGACAAGAGGGGCGCTACGAGCAGTACTTC
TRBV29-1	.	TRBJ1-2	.	CSVPRDPQNGYTF	TGCAGCGTTCCGCGCGACCCACAGAATGGCTACACCTTC
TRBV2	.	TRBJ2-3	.	CASSYNGRSDTQYF	TGTGCCAGCAGTTACAACGGGAGATCAGATACGCAGTATTTT
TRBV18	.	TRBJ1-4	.	CASSPATNEKLFF	TGTGCCAGCTCGCCAGCAACTAATGAAAAACTGTTTTTT
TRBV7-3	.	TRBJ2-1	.	CASSSDGLSKVF	TGTGCCAGCAGCTCGGATGGGCTAAGTAAGGTCTTC
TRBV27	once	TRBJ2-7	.	CASSLSYVSYEQYF	TGTGCCAGCAGTTTATCGTACGTTTCCTACGAGCAGTACTTC
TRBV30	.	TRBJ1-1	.	CAWVHTRKAFF	TGTGCCTGGGTACACACTCGGAAGGCTTTCTTT
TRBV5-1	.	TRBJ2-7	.	CASSLGQLYSSYEQYF	TGCGCCAGCAGCTTGGGACAGCTTTACAGCTCCTACGAGCAGTACTTC
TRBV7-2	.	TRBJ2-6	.	CASSLDHSGANVLTF	TGTGCCAGCAGCTTAGACCACTCTGGGGCCAACGTCCTGACTTTC
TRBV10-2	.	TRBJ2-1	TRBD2	CASSELTSSYRYEQFF	TGCGCCAGCAGTGAGTTGACTAGCAGTTATAGGTATGAGCAGTTCTTC
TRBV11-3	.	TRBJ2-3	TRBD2	CASSVVGTSGTDTQYF	TGTGCCAGCAGTGTAGTTGGGACTAGCGGCACAGATACGCAGTATTTT
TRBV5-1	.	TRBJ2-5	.	CASSLVGETQYF	TGCGCCAGCAGCTTGGTGGGGGAGACCCAGTACTTC
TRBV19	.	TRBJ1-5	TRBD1	CASSPFGTGMNQPQHF	TGTGCCAGTAGTCCGTTTGGGACAGGGATGAATCAGCCCCAGCATTTT
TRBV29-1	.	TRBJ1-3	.	CSVGTLGNTIYF	TGCAGCGTAGGGACACTTGGAAACACCATATATTTT
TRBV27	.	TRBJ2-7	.	CASSSRTASYEQYF	TGTGCCAGCAGTTCTCGGACAGCCTCCTACGAGCAGTACTTC
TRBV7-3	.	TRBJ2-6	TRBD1	CASSLWDRGPGANVLTF	TGTGCCAGCAGCTTATGGGACAGGGGCCCCGGGGCCAACGTCCTGACTTTC
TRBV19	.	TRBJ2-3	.	CASSIGGFTDTQYF	TGTGCCAGTAGTATTGGTGGCTTCACAGATACGCAGTATTTT
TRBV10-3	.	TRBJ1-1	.	CAISEGPLNTEAFF	TGTGCCATCAGTGAGGGCCCATTGAACACTGAAGCTTTCTTT
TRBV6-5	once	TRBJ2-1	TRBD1	CASSRQDRGHEQFF	TGTGCCAGCAGCCGACAGGACAGGGGCCATGAGCAGTTCTTC
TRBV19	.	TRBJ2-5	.	CASSRAGEETQYF	TGTGCCAGTAGTCGGGCAGGGGAAGAGACCCAGTACTTC
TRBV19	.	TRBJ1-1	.	CASSPPRNTEAFF	TGTGCCAGTAGTCCCCCACGGAACACTGAAGCTTTCTTT
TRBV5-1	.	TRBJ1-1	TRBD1	CASSPGQGEDTEAFF	TGCGCCAGCAGCCCCGGACAGGGCGAGGACACTGAAGCTTTCTTT
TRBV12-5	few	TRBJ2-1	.	CASGTPGLVYNEQFF	TGTGCTAGTGGGACGCCGGGGCTCGTCTACAATGAGCAGTTCTTC
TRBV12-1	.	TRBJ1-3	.	CASSFGGTIYF	TGTGCCAGCAGCTTTGGAGGCACCATATATTTT
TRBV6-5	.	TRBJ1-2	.	CASSSRRGVTDGYTF	TGTGCCAGCAGTAGCCGCCGGGGGGTAACGGATGGCTACACCTTC
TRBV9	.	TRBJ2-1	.	CASSVTALTGVNPDEQFF	TGTGCCAGCAGCGTAACAGCATTAACGGGTGTTAATCCTGATGAGCAGTTCTTC
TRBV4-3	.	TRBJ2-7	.	CASSQDSQFYEQYF	TGCGCCAGCAGCCAAGATAGCCAGTTCTACGAGCAGTACTTC
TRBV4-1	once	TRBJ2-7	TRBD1	CASSYGTGLYEQYF	TGCGCCAGCAGCTATGGGACAGGCCTGTACGAGCAGTACTTC